These T cell receptor beta chains were read from a single sample in a study of cytomegalovirus exposure and HLA in healthy donors. Profiling relied on immunoSEQ multiplex PCR, and the TCRdb table lists in-frame clones only, not all of them. The sample carries more than 130,000 clones, 73% recorded once. Source material: PBMCs. These receptors originate from a human donor in good health. Both conserved end residues are trimmed from each CDR3. The order of the fields is V gene, D gene, CDR3 protein. D genes are given only for firm matches.

>TRBV27|TRBD1
ASSLSGGWDTEAF
>TRBV9|TRBD1
ASSSGTGQVQETQY
>TRBV30|.
AWSIRGASYEKLF
>TRBV7-9|.
ASSLGQSYGYT
>TRBV6-4|.
ASSPTSGNTGELF
>TRBV6-1|.
ASSEDFSYEQY
>TRBV14|TRBD2
ASRPSSGDAYNEQF
>TRBV28|TRBD2
ASSLGTSGRVNEQY
>TRBV5-1|.
ASSLGVTDMNTEAF
>TRBV7-9|.
SSSLAYSYEQY
>TRBV30|.
AWSVQRVGGNTIY
>TRBV27|TRBD1
ASSPGTGEDEQY
>TRBV29-1|.
SVWGENTGELF
>TRBV14|TRBD2
ASSQDVGSGTVEQY
>TRBV18|TRBD1
ASSTATGFGYGYT
>TRBV30|TRBD2
ACFAGGSPLEQY
>TRBV19|.
ASSLREYYEQY
>TRBV5-1|.
ASSLETVETQY
>TRBV18|.
ASSQLARGTDTQY
>TRBV27|.
ASSYGLTYEQY
>TRBV4-2|.
ASSQEPGNTEAF
>TRBV7-9|.
ASSLNPGRAKNIQY
>TRBV7-2|TRBD2
VAGAADTQY
>TRBV6-9|.
APLCEDNQPQH
>TRBV28|.
ANQPGGPNQPQH
>TRBV6-1|.
ASSVWGESYEQY
>TRBV28|.
ASSAANYGYT
>TRBV2|.
ASSGNEQF
>TRBV15|TRBD1
ATSGDRGQTQY
>TRBV28|.
ASSSLWPGGSEKLF
>TRBV5-8|TRBD1
ASSPRDRGKT
>TRBV5-1|TRBD2
ASSLTSGGYNEQF
>TRBV7-3|.
ASSPARGGENTEAF
>TRBV5-1|TRBD1
ASSSGQGGEKLF
>TRBV21-1|.
ASSKVGLNTGELF